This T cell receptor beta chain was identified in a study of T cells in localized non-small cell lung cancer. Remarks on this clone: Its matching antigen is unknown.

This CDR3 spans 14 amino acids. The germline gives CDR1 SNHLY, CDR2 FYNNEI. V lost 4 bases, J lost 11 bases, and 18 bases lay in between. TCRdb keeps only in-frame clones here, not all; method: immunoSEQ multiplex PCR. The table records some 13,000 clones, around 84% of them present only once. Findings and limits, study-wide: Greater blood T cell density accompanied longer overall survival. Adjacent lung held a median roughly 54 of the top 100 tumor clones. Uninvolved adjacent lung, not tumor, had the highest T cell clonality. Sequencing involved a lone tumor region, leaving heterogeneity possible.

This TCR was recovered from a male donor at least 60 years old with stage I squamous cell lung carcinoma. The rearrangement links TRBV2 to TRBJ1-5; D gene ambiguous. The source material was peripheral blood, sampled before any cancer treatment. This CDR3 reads CASSAFQFESAQHF. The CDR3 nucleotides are TGTGCCAGCAGTGCATTCCAGTTCGAATCGGCCCAGCATTTT.